This T cell receptor beta chain was sequenced in a study of shared clonotypes between healthy human individuals. Study-wide points: The sole specimen, blood, was sampled, and tissue repertoires likely differ.

Each replicate PCR on the sorted subsets used 150 to 200 ng DNA (roughly 30,000 T cell genomes). Clones were sequenced by immunoSEQ multiplex PCR, and TCRdb holds only the in-frame ones, with some missing. The sample shows over 2 million clones, around 92% of them seen only once. The CDR3 is 16 amino acids. From germline, CDR1 is SGHAT and CDR2 FQNNGV. Trimming cost V 4 bases and J 4 bases; bases outside gene matches: 5. Those who donated, Caucasian adults without exception, all lived in Nashville, Tennessee. A note on this clone: Its antigen is still unknown.

Sequencing input: naive CD4+ T cells from PBMCs. The subset: CD45RA+ positively selected. This sequence was found in a man between 18 and 35 years old in good health. Some clones in this sample may be carry-over from other donors' samples. The chain carries TRBV11-2 and TRBJ2-1, with 12 positions matching TRBD2. CDR3 residues: CASSWRTSGTYNEQFF. The CDR3 nucleotides read TGTGCCAGCAGCTGGAGGACTAGCGGGACATACAATGAGCAGTTCTTC.